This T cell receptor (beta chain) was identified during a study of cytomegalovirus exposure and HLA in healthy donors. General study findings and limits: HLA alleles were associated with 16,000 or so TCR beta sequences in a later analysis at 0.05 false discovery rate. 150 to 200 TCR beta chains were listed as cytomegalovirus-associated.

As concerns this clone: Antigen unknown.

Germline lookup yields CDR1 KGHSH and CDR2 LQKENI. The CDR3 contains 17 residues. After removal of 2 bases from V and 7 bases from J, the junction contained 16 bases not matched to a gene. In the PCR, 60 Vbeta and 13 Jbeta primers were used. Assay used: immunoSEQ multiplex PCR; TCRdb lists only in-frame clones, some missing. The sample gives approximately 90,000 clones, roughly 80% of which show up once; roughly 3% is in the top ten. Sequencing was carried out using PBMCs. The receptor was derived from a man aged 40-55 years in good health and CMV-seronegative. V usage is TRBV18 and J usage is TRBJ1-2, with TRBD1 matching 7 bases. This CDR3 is CASSPGPGWAGGSGYTF. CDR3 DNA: TGTGCCAGCTCACCAGGCCCCGGGTGGGCAGGGGGAAGTGGCTACACCTTC.